Presented here are 26 T cell receptor beta chains from one specimen sequenced in a study of shared clonotypes between healthy human individuals. The repertoire was sequenced with immunoSEQ multiplex PCR; TCRdb's copy has only in-frame clones and lacks some. The table includes 1 million to 1.3 million clones, 75% to 80% detected once. Sequencing was carried out using memory CD4+ T cells from PBMCs. The sample's subset: CD45RA-negative fraction. The receptors were sampled from a man younger than 30 in good health. Some clones in this sample may be carry-over from other donors' samples.

This clone occurred a few times. This sequence joins TRBV15 and TRBJ1-6; 9 bases map to TRBD1. This CDR3 is built from 17 residues. Trimming at V came to 2 bases and at J to 9 bases, leaving 11 bases not matched to a gene. CDR1 is LNHNV, CDR2 YYDKDF, per germline (reference sequence). CDR3 loop: CATSRSPVGQGGSPLHF. DNA for the CDR3: TGTGCCACCAGCAGATCCCCCGTGGGACAGGGAGGTTCACCCCTCCACTTT. Supplemented by reference TRBV15 and TRBJ1-6, the full variable domain reads DAMVIQNPRYQVTQFGKPVTLSCSQTLNHNVMYWYQQKSSQAPKLLFHYYDKDFNNEADTPDNFQSRRPNTSFCFLDIRSPGLGDTAMYLCATSRSPVGQGGSPLHFGNGTRLTVT.

The CDR3 DNA follows: TGCGCCAGCAGCCAAGATGGCCCCACAAAGCAGTACTTC. Amino acid sequence: CASSQDGPTKQYF. The rearrangement joins TRBV4-1 to TRBJ2-7, with D unresolved. This CDR3 comprises 13 residues. V lost 0 bases and J 8 bases, leaving 11 bases between the germline ends. Looked up from germline, CDR1 is MGHRA and CDR2 is YSYEKL.

This chain joins TRBV6-1 and TRBJ1-1; D gene ambiguous. In germline, CDR1 is MNHNS, CDR2 SASEGT. Trimming stripped 4 bases from V and 1 base from J, with 10 bases between. This CDR3 region has 14 residues. CDR3 in amino acids: CASSALTANTEAFF. The CDR3, as DNA: TGTGCCAGCAGTGCACTCACAGCGAACACTGAAGCTTTCTTT.

The V gene is TRBV5-8, the J gene TRBJ1-5, with 10 nucleotides matching TRBD1. This CDR3 is built from 16 residues. The V gene's germline CDR1 is SGHTS and CDR2 YDEGEE. V shed 2 bases and J 6 bases; nucleotides not matched to a gene: 8. For the CDR3, the DNA is TGTGCCAGCAGCTTCCCCCGGGACAGGGGTGGTCAGCCCCAGCATTTT. Residues: CASSFPRDRGGQPQHF.

The V call is TRBV7-3, the J call TRBJ2-5, with a weak D call TRBD2 (6 bases). V lost 2 bases, J lost 5 bases, and 12 bases lay in between. The CDR3 length is 14 residues. Germline V CDR1 and CDR2: SGHTA, FQGTGA. Here the CDR3 reads CASSLGGSAETQYF. In nucleotides, the CDR3 is TGTGCCAGCAGCTTAGGGGGGTCCGCGGAGACCCAGTACTTC.

This clone was picked up a small number of times. This chain links TRBV30 with TRBJ1-5; D ambiguous. From germline, CDR1 is GTSNPN and CDR2 SVGIG (reference sequence). The CDR3 has 14 amino acids. Trimming stripped 6 bases from V and 3 bases from J, with 15 bases between. The DNA of the CDR3 is TGTGCCTGCTCCCCCCCACAGAACAATCAGCCCCAGCATTTT. It specifies CACSPPQNNQPQHF.

The chain couples TRBV7-6 to TRBJ2-1, with D perhaps TRBD1 (5 bases). The germline CDR1 and CDR2 sequences are SGHVS and FNYEAQ. V was cut by 0 bases and J by 0 bases, with 9 bases left in between. The CDR3 length is 16 residues. The CDR3 DNA reads TGTGCCAGCAGCTTAGCATGGGGCAGCTCCTACAATGAGCAGTTCTTC. Translation gives CASSLAWGSSYNEQFF.

The rearrangement links TRBV27 to TRBJ2-5, with D hard to call. CDR3 size: 14 residues. Germline assignment: CDR1 MNHEY and CDR2 SMNVEV (reference sequence). V lost 5 bases and J lost 5, with 15 bases in between. For the CDR3, the DNA is TGTGCCAGCAGTCCCCCCCGAAAAAGGGAGACCCAGTACTTC. This sequence encodes CASSPPRKRETQYF.

The J gene is TRBJ1-2, the V gene TRBV28; D ambiguous. V was trimmed by 7 bases and J by 0 bases, leaving 18 bases between them. CDR1 is MDHEN and CDR2 is SYDVKM in the germline V gene. CDR3 length equals 16 residues. CDR3 coding DNA: TGTGCCAGCACCACCGTCGAGTGGGGATCTAACTATGGCTACACCTTC. This translates into CASTTVEWGSNYGYTF.

This clone came up many times. The chain links TRBV12-5 to TRBJ2-7, with 11 bases that match TRBD2. V shed 2 bases, J shed 3 bases, and the junction held 0 bases outside the gene matches. Per the germline V gene, CDR1 is LGHNT and CDR2 is FRNRAP. The CDR3 runs to 14 residues. DNA for the CDR3: TGTGCTAGTGGTTTGCTAGCGGGGGGCTACGAGCAGTACTTC. Amino acid sequence: CASGLLAGGYEQYF.

This sequence joins TRBV5-1 and TRBJ2-5, with 7 bases fitting TRBD2. Germline V lookup: CDR1 SGHRS, CDR2 YFSETQ. Trimming took 0 bases from V and 5 from J; bases not matched to a gene: 10. This CDR3 contains 16 residues. In DNA, the CDR3 is TGCGCCAGCAGCTTGGGGACTAGAAGATCGGTGGAGACCCAGTACTTC. Translating it yields CASSLGTRRSVETQYF.

In nucleotides, the CDR3 is TGTGCCAGCAGTCGCTCTAGACAGGGGGCCTACGAGCAGTACTTC. It encodes CASSRSRQGAYEQYF. V gene TRBV28 combines with J gene TRBJ2-7, with 9 nucleotides matching TRBD1. CDR3 size: 15 residues. Germline CDR1 and CDR2: MDHEN and SYDVKM. With V trimmed by 5 bases and J by 2 bases, 7 bases remained unmatched.

J is TRBJ1-5 and V is TRBV28, with a possible D match to TRBD1 (5 bases). The CDR3 length is 13 residues. Germline loops: CDR1 MDHEN, CDR2 SYDVKM. V was trimmed by 7 bases and J by 5 bases, leaving 12 bases between them. CDR3 residues: CASITRVDQPQHF. CDR3 DNA sequence: TGTGCCAGCATTACCAGGGTGGATCAGCCCCAGCATTTT.

Regarding this clone: Other DNA sequences in the sample encode the same CDR3. The chain combines TRBV7-2 with TRBJ1-5, with TRBD1 identical over 7 bases. Trimming removed 3 bases from V and 7 bases from J; junction bases left unmatched: 3. The CDR3 covers 13 residues. Germline-derived CDR1 and CDR2 are SGHTA and FQGNSA. The CDR3 DNA is TGTGCCAGCAGCTTTGACAGGGAACAGCCCCAGCATTTT. As protein: CASSFDREQPQHF.

The V call is TRBV18, the J call TRBJ2-1; a weak D match, TRBD1 (5 bases). The V gene's germline CDR1 is KGHSH and CDR2 LQKENI. The CDR3 is made up of 13 amino acids. V was clipped by 3 bases and J by 5 bases, with 8 bases between them. The CDR3, as DNA: TGTGCCAGCTCACCGACAGCCGACAATGAGCAGTTCTTC. Translating it yields CASSPTADNEQFF.

There are many counts of this clone. This chain connects TRBV11-2 to TRBJ2-7; D remains unclear. The CDR3 totals 12 residues. The germline CDR1 and CDR2 sequences are SGHAT and FQNNGV. Trimming left V 3 bases short and J 2 bases short, with 5 bases between. The CDR3 reads CASSFGPYEQYF. CDR3 coding DNA: TGTGCCAGCAGCTTCGGACCCTACGAGCAGTACTTC.

The chain joins TRBV19 to TRBJ1-1; a weak D match, TRBD1 (5 bases). The V end lost 7 bases, the J end lost 1 base, and 16 bases lay between the germline ends. Germline CDR1 is LNHDA and CDR2 is SQIVND (reference sequence). The CDR3 spans 15 residues. CDR3 amino acids: CASNGLGQGNTEAFF. DNA of the CDR3: TGTGCCAGTAACGGGTTAGGGCAGGGGAACACTGAAGCTTTCTTT.

This clone was found once. The chain couples TRBV21-1 to TRBJ2-7; TRBD2, as called in the table, went unchecked against the DNA. TRBV21-1 is assigned pseudogene status. The CDR3 length is 15 residues. CDR3 region: CASSVYRDSPYEQYF. CDR3 DNA sequence: TGTGCCAGCAGCGTGTACCGGGACTCCCCCTACGAGCAGTACTTC.

The V call is TRBV6-6, the J call TRBJ2-3; TRBD2 matches at 7 bases. Trimming took 10 bases from V and 2 from J; bases not matched to a gene: 6. The CDR3 loop spans 13 amino acids. The germline V gene has CDR1 MNHNY and CDR2 SVGAGI (reference sequence). CDR3 loop: CATQRGSTDTQYF. CDR3 sequence (DNA): TGTGCCACCCAGCGGGGCTCCACAGATACGCAGTATTTT.

The chain joins TRBV6-1 to TRBJ1-2; D may be TRBD1 (6 bases). This CDR3 region has 12 residues. Per germline, CDR1 MNHNS and CDR2 SASEGT. With 9 bases removed from V and 4 bases from J, the gap between germline ends came to 12 bases. The CDR3 loop is CASKGVIYGYTF. For the CDR3, the DNA is TGTGCCAGTAAGGGGGTTATCTATGGCTACACCTTC.

V usage is TRBV15 and J usage is TRBJ2-2, with D uncertain. The V end lost 8 bases, the J end lost 2 bases, and 12 bases lay between the germline ends. The CDR3 is 14 amino acids. Germline CDR1 reads LNHNV; CDR2 reads YYDKDF (reference sequence). The CDR3 region has the DNA TGTGCCACCTCCAGCAGATCCAACACCGGGGAGCTGTTTTTT. As protein: CATSSRSNTGELFF.

For this clone: In the same sample, other DNA sequences code for this CDR3. This chain joins TRBV4-1 and TRBJ2-5, with 7 bases aligning to TRBD2. J gave up 1 base and V 0 bases, and 2 bases lay outside the gene matches. The CDR3 has 15 residues. Germline CDR1 is MGHRA and CDR2 is YSYEKL. The CDR3 bases are TGCGCCAGCAGCCAAGATGGGGGGGGCCAAGAGACCCAGTACTTC. Its translation is CASSQDGGGQETQYF.

This clone showed up just a few times. J is TRBJ1-1 and V is TRBV30; D is uncertain. CDR1 is GTSNPN and CDR2 is SVGIG in the germline V gene (reference sequence). V was cut by 5 bases and J by 0 bases, with 10 bases left in between. The CDR3 is 13 amino acids. The chain's CDR3 is CAWGREMNTEAFF. CDR3 coding DNA: TGTGCCTGGGGACGGGAAATGAACACTGAAGCTTTCTTT.

The chain joins TRBV6-5 to TRBJ2-7; D remains unclear. The V end lost 3 bases, the J end lost 4 bases, and 16 bases lay between the germline ends. The CDR3 runs 15 residues. Per germline, CDR1 MNHEY and CDR2 SVGAGI. The CDR3 spells CASSYGPGSRYEQYF. In DNA form, the CDR3 reads TGTGCCAGCAGTTATGGGCCAGGAAGCAGGTACGAGCAGTACTTC.

The chain recombines TRBV28 with TRBJ2-1; 7 nucleotides agree with TRBD2. The CDR3 is 16 residues long. After removal of 6 bases from V and 0 bases from J, the junction contained 8 bases not matched to a gene. CDR1 is MDHEN, CDR2 SYDVKM, per germline. CDR3 in amino acids: CASSQLGGSSYNEQFF. The CDR3 nucleotides read TGTGCCAGCAGCCAACTCGGGGGGAGCTCCTACAATGAGCAGTTCTTC.

A word on this clone: The same CDR3 is also encoded by other DNA sequences in this sample. This chain uses TRBV7-2 with TRBJ2-1; D is undetermined. Germline CDR1 reads SGHTA; CDR2 reads FQGNSA. Trimming took 5 bases from V and 2 from J, leaving 7 bases between them. The CDR3 is 13 amino acids. The CDR3 DNA reads as TGTGCCAGCAGCCCGAGAGCCTACAATGAGCAGTTCTTC. It translates to CASSPRAYNEQFF.